Below, 5 T cell receptor beta chains from the same sample are listed, as sequenced in a study of OX40 agonist ivuxolimab in advanced cancers. TCRdb's copy holds only in-frame clones and misses some; the assay was immunoSEQ multiplex PCR. The sample carries 50,000 to 75,000 clones, roughly nine tenths recorded once. This specimen was CD4+ or CD8+ T cells sorted from blood, taken in a trial of the OX40 agonist ivuxolimab. The receptors were gathered from an adult with an advanced solid tumor such as melanoma, head and neck, liver or kidney cancer.

The V call is TRBV2, the J call TRBJ2-7; no definite D call. CDR1 and CDR2 from the germline V gene are SNHLY and FYNNEI. V was clipped by 8 bases and J by 6 bases, with 8 bases between them. The length of the CDR3 is 10 residues. In DNA, the CDR3 is TGTGCCAGCGTAGGTGGCGAGCAGTACTTC. Translating it yields CASVGGEQYF.

The chain links TRBV11-2 to TRBJ2-7; 9 bases align to TRBD2. Germline V gene lookup returns CDR1 SGHAT and CDR2 FQNNGV. With 2 bases clipped from V and 2 bases from J, the junction kept 4 bases outside the gene matches. The CDR3 consists of 15 residues. CDR3 sequence reads: CASSLLGGGAYEQYF. The CDR3 DNA reads TGTGCCAGCAGCTTATTGGGCGGGGGGGCCTACGAGCAGTACTTC.

This chain links TRBV15 with TRBJ1-3, with TRBD1 as a possible D gene (5 bases). Germline CDR1 LNHNV, CDR2 YYDKDF (reference sequence). V was shortened by 5 bases and J by 1 base, with 9 bases between the two germline ends. This CDR3 is 14 amino acids long. CDR3 DNA sequence: TGTGCCACCAGCGGCGGGACGTCTGGAAACACCATATATTTT. Residues: CATSGGTSGNTIYF.

This chain uses TRBV9 with TRBJ1-2; D may be TRBD1 (6 bases). Germline CDR1 is SGDLS and CDR2 is YYNGEE. The length of the CDR3 is 14 residues. V lost 2 bases to trimming and J lost 0 bases, with 8 bases between them. The CDR3 is CASSVGGPNYGYTF. The CDR3 DNA sequence: TGTGCCAGCAGCGTCGGGGGGCCTAACTATGGCTACACCTTC.

This chain uses TRBV7-9 with TRBJ1-1; no reliable D call. The germline V and J ends were trimmed by 3 bases and 4 bases, with 3 bases remaining between them. Germline assignment: CDR1 SEHNR and CDR2 FQNEAQ (reference sequence). CDR3 size: 11 residues. CDR3 DNA: TGTGCCAGCAGCTTCCTCACTGAAGCTTTCTTT. As protein: CASSFLTEAFF.